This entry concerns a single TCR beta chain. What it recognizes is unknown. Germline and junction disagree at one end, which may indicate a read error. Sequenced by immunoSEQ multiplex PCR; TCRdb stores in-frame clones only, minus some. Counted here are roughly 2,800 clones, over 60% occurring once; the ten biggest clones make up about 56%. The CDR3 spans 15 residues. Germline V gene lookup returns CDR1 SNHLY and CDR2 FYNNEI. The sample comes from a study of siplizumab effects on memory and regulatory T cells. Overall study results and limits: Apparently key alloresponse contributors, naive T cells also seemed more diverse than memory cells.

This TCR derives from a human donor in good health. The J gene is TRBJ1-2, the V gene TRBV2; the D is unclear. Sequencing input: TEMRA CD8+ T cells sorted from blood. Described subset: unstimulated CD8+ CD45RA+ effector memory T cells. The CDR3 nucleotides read TGTGCCAGCAGTGAACTGCCTAGGTCTAACCATGGCTACACCTTC. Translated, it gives CASSELPRSNHGYTF.